This TCR beta chain was retrieved from a study of blood T cells in healthy people across ages. This clonotype was counted ten times or more. Its antigen remains unidentified. The study, taken as a whole, reports: It was held that the diversity estimates obtained from one million T cells were underestimates. Per-million-T-cell TCR beta diversity fell roughly linearly with age.

Sample-barcoded 5' priming and a J-beta primer mix drove a second PCR of 7 to 11 cycles. TCRdb called the 5' RACE reads again in MiXCR, with one record for every CDR3 protein. The data contain about 700,000 distinct CDR3 sequences, 32% of them singletons. The germline V gene has CDR1 SGHNT and CDR2 YENEEA. This CDR3 spans 13 amino acids. Trimming pared 4 bases from V and 12 bases from J, leaving 16 bases between. PBMCs were isolated at a quantity of at least 6.5 million per sample. Per sample, extraction of total RNA gave at least 5.5 micrograms in every case. This receptor was identified in a woman at least 80 years old in good health. The chain links TRBV11-3 to TRBJ2-1; a weak D match, TRBD1 (6 bases). The specimen sequenced was blood. The CDR3: CASSSNTQGTQFF. CDR3 sequence (DNA): TGTGCCAGCAGCTCAAACACACAGGGAACGCAGTTCTTC.